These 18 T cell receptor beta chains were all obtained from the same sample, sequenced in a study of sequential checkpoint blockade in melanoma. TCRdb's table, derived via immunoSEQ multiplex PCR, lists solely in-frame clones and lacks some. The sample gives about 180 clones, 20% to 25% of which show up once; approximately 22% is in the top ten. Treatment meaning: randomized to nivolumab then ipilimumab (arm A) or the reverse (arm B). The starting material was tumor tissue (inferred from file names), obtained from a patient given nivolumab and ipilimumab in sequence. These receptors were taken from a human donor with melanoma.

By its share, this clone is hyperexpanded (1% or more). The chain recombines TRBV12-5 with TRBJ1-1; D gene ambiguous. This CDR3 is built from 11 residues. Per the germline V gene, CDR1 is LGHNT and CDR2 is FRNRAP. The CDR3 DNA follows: TGTGCCAGCGGACGGTCGCTGCCAGCTTTCTTT. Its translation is CASGRSLPAFF.

CDR3 DNA sequence: TGTGCCAGCAGCCCAGGGACTGAAGCTTTCTTT. Protein: CASSPGTEAFF. The chain employs TRBV14 and TRBJ1-1; maybe TRBD1 (5 bases). Trimming stripped 4 bases from V and 5 bases from J, with 5 bases between. The CDR3 loop spans 11 amino acids. Germline V gene sequence: CDR1 SGHDN, CDR2 FVKESK. Using reference TRBV14 and TRBJ1-1 for the parts outside the CDR3, the full variable domain is EAGVTQFPSHSVIEKGQTVTLRCDPISGHDNLYWYRRVMGKEIKFLLHFVKESKQDESGMPNNRFLAERTGGTYSTLKVQPAELEDSGVYFCASSPGTEAFFGQGTRLTVV.

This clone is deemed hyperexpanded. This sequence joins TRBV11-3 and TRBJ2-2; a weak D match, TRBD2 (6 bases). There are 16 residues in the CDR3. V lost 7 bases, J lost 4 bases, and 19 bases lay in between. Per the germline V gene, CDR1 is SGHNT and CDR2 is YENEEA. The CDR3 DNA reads TGTGCCAGCACCCCCTTAGGACTGGGAGGCACCGGGGAGCTGTTTTTT. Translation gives CASTPLGLGGTGELFF.

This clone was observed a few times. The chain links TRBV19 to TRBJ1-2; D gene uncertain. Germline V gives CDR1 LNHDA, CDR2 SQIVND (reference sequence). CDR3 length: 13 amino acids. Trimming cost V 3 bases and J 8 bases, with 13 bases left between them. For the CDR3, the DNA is TGTGCCAGTAGTATTTTCGGGGTTGAAGGCTACACCTTC. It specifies CASSIFGVEGYTF.

DNA of the CDR3: TGTGCCAGCAGTTCCTTCGACAGGGGCCAAAACATTCAGTACTTC. Translating gives CASSSFDRGQNIQYF. This chain uses TRBV6-8 with TRBJ2-4; 8 bases match TRBD1. Trimming removed 4 bases from V and 5 bases from J; junction bases left unmatched: 7. CDR1 and CDR2 (germline): MNHGY, SAAAGT. The CDR3 has 15 amino acids.

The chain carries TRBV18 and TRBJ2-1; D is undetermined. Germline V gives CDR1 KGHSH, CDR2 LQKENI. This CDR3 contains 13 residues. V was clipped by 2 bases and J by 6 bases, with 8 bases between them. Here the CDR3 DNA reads TGTGCCAGCTCACCAAGTAACTCCAATGAGCAGTTCTTC. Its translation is CASSPSNSNEQFF.

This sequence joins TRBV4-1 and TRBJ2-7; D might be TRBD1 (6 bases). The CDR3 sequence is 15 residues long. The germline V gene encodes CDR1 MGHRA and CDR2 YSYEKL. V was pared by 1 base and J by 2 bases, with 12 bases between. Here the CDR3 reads CASSQGGQPTYEQYF. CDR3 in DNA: TGCGCCAGCAGCCAAGGGGGGCAGCCTACCTACGAGCAGTACTTC.

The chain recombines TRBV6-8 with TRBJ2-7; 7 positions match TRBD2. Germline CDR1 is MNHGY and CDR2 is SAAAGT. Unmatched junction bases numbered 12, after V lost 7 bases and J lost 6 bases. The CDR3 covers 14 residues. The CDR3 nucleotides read TGTGCCAGCACCCCTGGCGGGAGATGGGGCGAGCAGTACTTC. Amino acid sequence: CASTPGGRWGEQYF.

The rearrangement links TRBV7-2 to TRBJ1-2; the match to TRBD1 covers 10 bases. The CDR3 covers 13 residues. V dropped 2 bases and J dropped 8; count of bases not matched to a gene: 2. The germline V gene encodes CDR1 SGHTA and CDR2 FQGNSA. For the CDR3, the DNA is TGTGCCAGCAGCTTATCGGGACAGGGGGGCTACACCTTC. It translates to CASSLSGQGGYTF.

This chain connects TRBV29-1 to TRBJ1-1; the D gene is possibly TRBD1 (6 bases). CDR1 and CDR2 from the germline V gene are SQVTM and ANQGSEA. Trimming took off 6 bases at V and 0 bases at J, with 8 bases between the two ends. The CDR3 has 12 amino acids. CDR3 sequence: CSVGQLNTEAFF. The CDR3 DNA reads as TGCAGCGTCGGACAGTTGAACACTGAAGCTTTCTTT.

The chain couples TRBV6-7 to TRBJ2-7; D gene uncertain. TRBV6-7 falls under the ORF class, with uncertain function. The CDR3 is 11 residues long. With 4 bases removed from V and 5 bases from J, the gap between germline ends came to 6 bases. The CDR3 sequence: CASSFLDEQYF. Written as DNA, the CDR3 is TGTGCCAGCAGTTTCCTGGACGAGCAGTACTTC.

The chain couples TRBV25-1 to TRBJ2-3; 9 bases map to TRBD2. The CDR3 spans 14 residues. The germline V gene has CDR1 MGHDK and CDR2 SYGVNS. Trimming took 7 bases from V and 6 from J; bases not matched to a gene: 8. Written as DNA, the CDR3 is TGTGCCAGCACATATAGCGGGAGTGACGATACGCAGTATTTT. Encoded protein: CASTYSGSDDTQYF.

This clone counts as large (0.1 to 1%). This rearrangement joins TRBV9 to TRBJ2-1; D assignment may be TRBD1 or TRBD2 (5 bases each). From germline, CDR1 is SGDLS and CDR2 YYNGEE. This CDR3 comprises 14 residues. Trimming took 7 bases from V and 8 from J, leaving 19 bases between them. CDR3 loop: CASGMGPNKHEQFF. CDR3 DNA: TGTGCCAGCGGGATGGGACCGAATAAGCATGAGCAGTTCTTC.

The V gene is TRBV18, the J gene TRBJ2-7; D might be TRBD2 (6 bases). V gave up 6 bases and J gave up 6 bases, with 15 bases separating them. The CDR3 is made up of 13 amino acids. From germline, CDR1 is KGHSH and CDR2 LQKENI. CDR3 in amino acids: CASSPTSIREQYF. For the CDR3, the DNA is TGTGCCAGCTCCCCGACTAGTATTCGCGAGCAGTACTTC.

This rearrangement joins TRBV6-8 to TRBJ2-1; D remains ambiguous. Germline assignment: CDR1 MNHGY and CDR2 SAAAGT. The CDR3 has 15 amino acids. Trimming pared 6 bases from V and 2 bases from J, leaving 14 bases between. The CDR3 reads CASRDARRPYNEQFF. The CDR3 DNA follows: TGTGCCAGCAGGGACGCCAGGCGGCCCTACAATGAGCAGTTCTTC.

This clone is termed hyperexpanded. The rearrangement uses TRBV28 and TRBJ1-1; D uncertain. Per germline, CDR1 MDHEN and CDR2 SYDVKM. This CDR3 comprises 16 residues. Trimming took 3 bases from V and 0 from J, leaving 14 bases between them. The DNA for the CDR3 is TGTGCCAGCAGTTTTCCGCTACAGCTCTTGAACACTGAAGCTTTCTTT. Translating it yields CASSFPLQLLNTEAFF. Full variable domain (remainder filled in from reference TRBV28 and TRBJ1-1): DVKVTQSSRYLVKRTGEKVFLECVQDMDHENMFWYRQDPGLGLRLIYFSYDVKMKEKGDIPEGYSVSREKKERFSLILESASTNQTSMYLCASSFPLQLLNTEAFFGQGTRLTVV.

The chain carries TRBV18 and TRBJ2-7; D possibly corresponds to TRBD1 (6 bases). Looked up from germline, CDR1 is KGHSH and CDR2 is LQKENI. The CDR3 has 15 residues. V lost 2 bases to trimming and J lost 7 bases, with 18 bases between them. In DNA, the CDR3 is TGTGCCAGCTCACCAACGTTCGTCAGGGGTACTGAGCAGTACTTC. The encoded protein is CASSPTFVRGTEQYF.

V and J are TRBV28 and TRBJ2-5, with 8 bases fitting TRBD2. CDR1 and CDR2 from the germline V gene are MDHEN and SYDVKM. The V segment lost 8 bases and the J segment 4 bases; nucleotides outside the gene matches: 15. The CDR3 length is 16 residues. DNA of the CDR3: TGTGCCAGCGGGGGGCGGGAGGCCAGGGGCCCAGAGACCCAGTACTTC. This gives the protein CASGGREARGPETQYF.